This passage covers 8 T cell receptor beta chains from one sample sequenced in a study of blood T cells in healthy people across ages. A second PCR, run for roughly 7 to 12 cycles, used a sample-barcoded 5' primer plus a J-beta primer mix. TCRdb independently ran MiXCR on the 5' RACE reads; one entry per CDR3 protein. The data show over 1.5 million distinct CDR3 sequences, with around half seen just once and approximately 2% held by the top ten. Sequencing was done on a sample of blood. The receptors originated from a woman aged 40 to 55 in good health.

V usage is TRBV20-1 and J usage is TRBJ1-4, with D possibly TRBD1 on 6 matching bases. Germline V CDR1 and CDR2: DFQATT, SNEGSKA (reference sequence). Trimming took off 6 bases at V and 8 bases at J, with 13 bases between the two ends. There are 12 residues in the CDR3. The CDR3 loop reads CSAHGTIEKLFF. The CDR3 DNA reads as TGCAGTGCCCATGGGACAATCGAAAAACTGTTTTTT.

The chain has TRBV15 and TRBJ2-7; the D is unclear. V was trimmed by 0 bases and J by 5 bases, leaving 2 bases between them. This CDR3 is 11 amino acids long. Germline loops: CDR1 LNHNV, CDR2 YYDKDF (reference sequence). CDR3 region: CATSREDEQYF. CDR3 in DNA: TGTGCCACCAGCAGAGAAGACGAGCAGTACTTC.

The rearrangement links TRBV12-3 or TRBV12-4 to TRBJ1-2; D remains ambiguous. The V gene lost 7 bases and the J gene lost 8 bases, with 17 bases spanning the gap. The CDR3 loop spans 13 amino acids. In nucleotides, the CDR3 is TGTGCCAGCAAAGTGGGCGGTTGGGGAGGCTACACCTTC. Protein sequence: CASKVGGWGGYTF.

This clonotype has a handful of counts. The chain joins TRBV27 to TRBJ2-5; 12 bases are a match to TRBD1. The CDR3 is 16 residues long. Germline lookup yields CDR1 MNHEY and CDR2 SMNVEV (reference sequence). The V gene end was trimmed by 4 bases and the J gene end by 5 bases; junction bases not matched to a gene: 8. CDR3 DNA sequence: TGTGCCAGCAGTTCTCCCGGGACAGGGGGCCGGGAGACCCAGTACTTC. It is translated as CASSSPGTGGRETQYF.

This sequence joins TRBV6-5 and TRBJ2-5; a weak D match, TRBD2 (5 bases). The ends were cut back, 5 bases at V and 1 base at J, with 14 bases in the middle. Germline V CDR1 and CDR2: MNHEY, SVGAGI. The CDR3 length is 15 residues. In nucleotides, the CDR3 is TGTGCCAGCAGTCCCACGAGACTACGCCAAGAGACCCAGTACTTC. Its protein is CASSPTRLRQETQYF.

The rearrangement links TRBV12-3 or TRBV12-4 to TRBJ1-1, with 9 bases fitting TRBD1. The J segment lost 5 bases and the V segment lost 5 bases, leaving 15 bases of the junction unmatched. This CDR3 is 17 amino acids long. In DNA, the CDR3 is TGTGCCAGCAGTGCCCGGGACAGGGCAATAAGAGAAACTGAAGCTTTCTTT. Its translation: CASSARDRAIRETEAFF.

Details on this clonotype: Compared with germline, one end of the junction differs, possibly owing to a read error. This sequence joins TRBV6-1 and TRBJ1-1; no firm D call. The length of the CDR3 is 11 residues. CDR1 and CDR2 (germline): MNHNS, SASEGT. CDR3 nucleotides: TGTGCCAGCAATACGAACACTGAACCTTTCTTT. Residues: CASNTNTEPFF.

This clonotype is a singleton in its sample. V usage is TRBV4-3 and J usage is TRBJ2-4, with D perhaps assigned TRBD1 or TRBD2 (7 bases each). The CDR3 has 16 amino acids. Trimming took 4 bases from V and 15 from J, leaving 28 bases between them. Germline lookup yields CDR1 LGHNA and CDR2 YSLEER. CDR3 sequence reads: CASSPGGRQGTYERYF. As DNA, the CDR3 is TGCGCCAGCAGCCCCGGGGGGAGACAGGGCACCTACGAGCGGTACTTC.